Each of the 11 T cell receptor beta chains below was sequenced from the same sample in a study of shared clonotypes between healthy human individuals. Generated by immunoSEQ multiplex PCR, the TCRdb table keeps only in-frame clones and is missing some. The repertoire includes about 1 million clones, about 80% of them detected once, and about 1.4% sits in the top ten. Sequenced material: memory CD4+ T cells sorted from blood. The subset denotes: CD45RA-negative fraction. The receptors derive from a man between 18 and 35 years old in good health.

The V and J genes are TRBV6-1 and TRBJ1-1, with D possibly matching TRBD1 (6 bases). V was cut by 2 bases and J by 5 bases, with 12 bases left in between. Germline V gives CDR1 MNHNS, CDR2 SASEGT. CDR3 length: 14 amino acids. The DNA of the CDR3 is TGTGCCAGCAGTGAAAGGCAGGGGATGACTGAAGCTTTCTTT. Protein: CASSERQGMTEAFF.

The rearrangement uses TRBV4-3 and TRBJ2-3; 8 positions agree with TRBD1. The ends lost 3 bases at V and 4 bases at J; junction bases unmatched: 12. Germline V CDR1 and CDR2: LGHNA, YSLEER. This CDR3 comprises 17 residues. This CDR3 is CASSQTQGAFNADTQYF. In nucleotides, the CDR3 is TGCGCCAGCAGCCAGACCCAGGGGGCGTTTAACGCAGATACGCAGTATTTT.

V is TRBV7-6 and J is TRBJ2-5, with D unclear. V was pared by 5 bases and J by 5 bases, with 18 bases between. Germline lookup yields CDR1 SGHVS and CDR2 FNYEAQ. CDR3 size: 15 residues. DNA for the CDR3: TGTGCCAGCAGCCCCTCGCTGGGCCGGGCGGAGACCCAGTACTTC. This gives the protein CASSPSLGRAETQYF.

The chain uses TRBV2 and TRBJ2-1; 8 bases agree with TRBD1. Trimming cost V 7 bases and J 8 bases; bases outside gene matches: 13. Germline lookup yields CDR1 SNHLY and CDR2 FYNNEI. CDR3 length equals 15 residues. The CDR3 DNA is TGTGCCAGCAATCCGGGACAGGTAATAGTACATGAGCAGTTCTTC. Protein sequence: CASNPGQVIVHEQFF.

The chain joins TRBV2 to TRBJ2-5, with 7 bases identical to TRBD1. The J call is uncertain, as TRBJ2-7 better fits the DNA end. Germline loops: CDR1 SNHLY, CDR2 FYNNEI. The CDR3 runs to 12 residues. The CDR3 here is CATVQGTYEQYF. In DNA, the CDR3 is TGTGCCACCGTACAGGGGACCTACGAGCAGTACTTC.

This chain uses TRBV5-4 with TRBJ2-3, with 11 bases lining up with TRBD2. CDR1 is SGHNT and CDR2 is YYREEE in the germline V gene (reference sequence). CDR3 length: 15 amino acids. Germline trimming cut 4 bases from V and 2 bases from J; bases unmatched to any gene: 3. As DNA, the CDR3 is TGTGCCAGCAGCGGGGGACTAGCGGTCACAGATACGCAGTATTTT. Protein: CASSGGLAVTDTQYF.

The rearrangement links TRBV5-6 to TRBJ1-2, with D possibly being TRBD1 (6 bases). V was clipped by 7 bases and J by 5 bases, with 15 bases between them. In germline, CDR1 is SGHDT, CDR2 YYEEEE. The CDR3 is made up of 13 amino acids. CDR3 in DNA: TGTGCCAGCGAGGGCAGGGGAGGATATGGCTACACCTTC. Translated, it gives CASEGRGGYGYTF. The variable domain in full, completed from reference TRBV5-6 and TRBJ1-2, reads DAGVTQSPTHLIKTRGQQVTLRCSPKSGHDTVSWYQQALGQGPQFIFQYYEEEERQRGNFPDRFSGHQFPNYSSELNVNALLLGDSALYLCASEGRGGYGYTFGSGTRLTVV.

This chain links TRBV6-1 with TRBJ1-2; 12 bases are shared with TRBD1. Germline V lookup: CDR1 MNHNS, CDR2 SASEGT. The ends lost 4 bases at V and 5 bases at J; junction bases unmatched: 14. The CDR3 is made up of 18 amino acids. Written as DNA, the CDR3 is TGTGCCAGCAGTGTGCGCCCCGGGACAGGGGGCGTAAGATATGGCTACACCTTC. Translating gives CASSVRPGTGGVRYGYTF.

The V gene is TRBV12-5, the J gene TRBJ2-5; no clear D gene. CDR1 is LGHNT and CDR2 is FRNRAP in the germline V gene. This CDR3 spans 13 amino acids. Trimming removed 4 bases at V and 9 bases at J, with 15 bases between. Here the CDR3 DNA reads TGTGCTAGTGGTTCGCCCGCGTCGCCCGCCCAGTACTTC. Protein product: CASGSPASPAQYF.

This clone came up once. The chain couples TRBV5-6 to TRBJ1-5; D gene unclear. CDR3 length: 16 residues. V dropped 0 bases and J dropped 0 bases, with 10 bases sitting between them. CDR1 and CDR2 from the germline V gene are SGHDT and YYEEEE. The CDR3 DNA reads as TGTGCCAGCAGCTTGGGTCAGATACATAGCAATCAGCCCCAGCATTTT. Amino acid sequence: CASSLGQIHSNQPQHF.

The V and J genes are TRBV2 and TRBJ2-2; 10 bases match TRBD2. Trimming took 8 bases from V and 6 from J; bases not matched to a gene: 9. CDR3 size: 15 residues. Looked up from germline, CDR1 is SNHLY and CDR2 is FYNNEI. CDR3 in DNA: TGTGCCAGCGGGGAGAATAGCGGGAGGTCCGGGGAGCTGTTTTTT. It yields the protein CASGENSGRSGELFF. The variable domain in full, with the rest retrieved from reference TRBV2 and TRBJ2-2, is EPEVTQTPSHQVTQMGQEVILRCVPISNHLYFYWYRQILGQKVEFLVSFYNNEISEKSEIFDDQFSVERPDGSNFTLKIRSTKLEDSAMYFCASGENSGRSGELFFGEGSRLTVL.